What follows is one T cell receptor (beta chain) and its context. Repertoires were generated with immunoSEQ multiplex PCR, while TCRdb's copy carries only in-frame clones and drops some. Altogether tens of thousands of clones are present, just under 90% being singletons, with the ten largest covering about 5%. The CDR3 sequence is 13 residues long. The V and J ends lost 4 bases and 1 base, in that order; junction bases with no gene match: 0. Germline lookup yields CDR1 KGHSH and CDR2 LQKENI. These data come from a study of technical replicates of blood from a few donors. This clonotype was obtained from a human donor in good health. Some clones in this sample may be carry-over from other donors' samples. V usage is TRBV18 and J usage is TRBJ1-1, with TRBD1 matching 7 bases. The sequenced material came from PBMCs. CDR3 protein: CASSRQGNTEAFF. CDR3 nucleotide sequence: TGTGCCAGCTCACGACAGGGGAACACTGAAGCTTTCTTT.